This T cell receptor beta chain appears in the sequencing data of a study of T cell responses to AZD1222 COVID-19 vaccine. Study findings and constraints: Regions 160-218 and 743-854 dominated among vaccine-associated CD4 TCRs spanning spike.

Comment on this clone: As yet, its antigen is unknown.

This table comes from immunoSEQ multiplex PCR, and its TCRdb copy is limited to in-frame clones, with some not included. The sample lists roughly 80,000 clones, around 88% occurring once. This CDR3 is 11 amino acids long. In germline, CDR1 is MNHEY, CDR2 SVGAGI. The rearrangement links TRBV6-5 to TRBJ2-1, with D tentatively TRBD1 or TRBD2 (5 bases each). This sequence originates from an adult who received the AZD1222 COVID-19 vaccine. The specimen comprised peripheral blood, sampled 28 days after the second AZD1222 dose. The CDR3, as DNA: TGTGGTGCCGGGGCATCCAATGAGCAGTTCTTC. Translation: CGAGASNEQFF.